The following is a TCR beta chain sequence with its context. Its antigen is not identified. This entry is derived from a study of shared clonotypes between healthy human individuals. The germline V gene encodes CDR1 SGDLS and CDR2 YYNGEE. The CDR3 has 16 amino acids. V gave up 0 bases and J gave up 3 bases, with 15 bases separating them. The repertoire was sequenced with immunoSEQ multiplex PCR; TCRdb's copy has only in-frame clones and lacks some. The sample gives about 2.1 million clones, around 95% of which show up once; approximately 1.7% is in the top ten. CD8 cells classed as naive were CD45RO-negative and positively selected for CCR7, excluding terminally differentiated effector memory CD45RA+ cells. Study results and limitations: Sequencing depth was predicted to influence how clonotypes are shared among donors. Between a few donors, naive CD4 clonotypes were shared at a level of around 5.1%.

The sample consisted of naive CD8+ T cells from PBMCs. The chain employs TRBV9 and TRBJ1-1; a possible D gene is TRBD1 (6 bases). This clonotype originated in a man between 18 and 35 years old in good health. Some clones in this sample may be carry-over from other donors' samples. The CDR3 is CASSVDGTGWDTEAFF. CDR3 nucleotides: TGTGCCAGCAGCGTAGATGGAACAGGGTGGGACACTGAAGCTTTCTTT.